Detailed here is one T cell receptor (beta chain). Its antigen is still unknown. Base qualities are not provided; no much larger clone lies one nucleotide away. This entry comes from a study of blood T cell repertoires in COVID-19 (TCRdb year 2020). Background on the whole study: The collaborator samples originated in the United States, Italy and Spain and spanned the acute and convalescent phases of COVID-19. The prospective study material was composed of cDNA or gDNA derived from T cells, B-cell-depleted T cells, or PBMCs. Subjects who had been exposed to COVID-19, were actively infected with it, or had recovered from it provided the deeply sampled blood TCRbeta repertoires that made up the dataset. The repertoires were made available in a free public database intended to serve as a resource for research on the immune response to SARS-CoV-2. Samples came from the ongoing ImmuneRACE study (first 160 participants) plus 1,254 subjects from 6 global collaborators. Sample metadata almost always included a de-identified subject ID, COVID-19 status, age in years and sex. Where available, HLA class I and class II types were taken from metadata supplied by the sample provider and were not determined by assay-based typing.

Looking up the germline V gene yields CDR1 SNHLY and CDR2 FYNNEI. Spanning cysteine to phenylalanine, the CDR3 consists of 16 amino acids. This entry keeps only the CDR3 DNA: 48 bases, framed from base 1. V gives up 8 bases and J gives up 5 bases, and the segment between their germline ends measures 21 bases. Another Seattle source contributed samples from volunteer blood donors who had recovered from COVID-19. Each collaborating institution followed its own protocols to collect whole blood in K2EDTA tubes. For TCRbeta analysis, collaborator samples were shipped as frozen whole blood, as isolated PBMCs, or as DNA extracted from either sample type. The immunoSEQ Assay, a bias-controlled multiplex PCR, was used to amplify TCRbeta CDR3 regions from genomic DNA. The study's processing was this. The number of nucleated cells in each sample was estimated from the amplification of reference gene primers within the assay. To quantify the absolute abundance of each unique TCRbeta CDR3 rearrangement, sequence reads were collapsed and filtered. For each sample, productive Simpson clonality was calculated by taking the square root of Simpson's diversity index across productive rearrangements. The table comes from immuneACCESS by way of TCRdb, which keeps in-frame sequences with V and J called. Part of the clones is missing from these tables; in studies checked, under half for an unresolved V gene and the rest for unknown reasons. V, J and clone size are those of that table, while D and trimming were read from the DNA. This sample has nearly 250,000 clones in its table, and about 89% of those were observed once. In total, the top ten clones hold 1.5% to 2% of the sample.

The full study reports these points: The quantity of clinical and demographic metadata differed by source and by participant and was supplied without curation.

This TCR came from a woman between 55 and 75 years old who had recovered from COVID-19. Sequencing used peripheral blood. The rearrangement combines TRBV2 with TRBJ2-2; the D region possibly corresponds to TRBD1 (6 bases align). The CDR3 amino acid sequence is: CASSRVDSLVTGELFF. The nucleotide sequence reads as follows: TGTGCCAGCTCCCGCGTGGACAGCCTTGTTACCGGGGAGCTGTTTTTT.